Presented here are 18 T cell receptor beta chains from one specimen sequenced in a study of control samples from healthy donors and cancer patients. Sequencing used immunoSEQ multiplex PCR; TCRdb keeps in-frame clones, though not all of them. The table records 170,000 or so clones, about 93% of them present only once. The source material was blood. The receptors come from a man younger than 30 in good health.

The chain joins TRBV9 to TRBJ2-1; tentatively, D is TRBD2 (5 bases). CDR3 length: 15 residues. Per the germline V gene, CDR1 is SGDLS and CDR2 is YYNGEE. The V and J ends lost 0 bases and 5 bases respectively, with 12 bases between them. The CDR3 bases are TGTGCCAGCAGCGTAGACATGAGGGTCCACAATGAGCAGTTCTTC. This translates into CASSVDMRVHNEQFF. The full variable domain, rest sourced from reference TRBV9 and TRBJ2-1, is DSGVTQTPKHLITATGQRVTLRCSPRSGDLSVYWYQQSLDQGLQFLIQYYNGEERAKGNILERFSAQQFPDLHSELNLSSLELGDSALYFCASSVDMRVHNEQFFGPGTRLTVL.

This clone appeared once. This rearrangement joins TRBV25-1 to TRBJ2-1, with 12 bases fitting TRBD2. The CDR3 loop spans 16 amino acids. Germline values: CDR1 MGHDK, CDR2 SYGVNS. The V segment lost 4 bases and the J segment 4 bases; nucleotides outside the gene matches: 5. CDR3 coding DNA: TGTGCCAGCAGTGGTGGCGGACTAGCGGGGTACAATGAGCAGTTCTTC. This translates into CASSGGGLAGYNEQFF.

The chain is built from TRBV6-5 and TRBJ2-7; 8 bases map to TRBD1. The CDR3 spans 15 residues. Germline V gene data show CDR1 as MNHEY and CDR2 as SVGAGI. The V segment lost 5 bases and the J segment 5 bases; nucleotides outside the gene matches: 11. The DNA of the CDR3 is TGTGCCAGCAGTCCCTTGCAGGGGGCTGTAAACGAGCAGTACTTC. Encoded protein: CASSPLQGAVNEQYF.

The genes are TRBV7-9 and TRBJ2-1; TRBD1 matches at 7 bases. CDR1 SEHNR and CDR2 FQNEAQ come from the germline V gene (reference sequence). The CDR3 totals 14 residues. After removal of 5 bases from V and 5 bases from J, the junction contained 6 bases not matched to a gene. The CDR3 coding sequence is TGTGCCAGCAGCATAAACGACAGGGACAATGAGCAGTTCTTC. This translates into CASSINDRDNEQFF.

The chain has TRBV5-4 and TRBJ2-7, with D perhaps being TRBD1 or TRBD2 (6 bases each). Germline lookup yields CDR1 SGHNT and CDR2 YYREEE (reference sequence). The CDR3 loop spans 14 amino acids. V lost 4 bases, J lost 7 bases, and 18 bases lay in between. The CDR3 is CASSPQGGAGEQYF. CDR3 nucleotide sequence: TGTGCCAGCAGCCCACAGGGTGGGGCGGGGGAGCAGTACTTC. The full variable domain, completed using reference TRBV5-4 and TRBJ2-7, is ETGVTQSPTHLIKTRGQQVTLRCSSQSGHNTVSWYQQALGQGPQFIFQYYREEENGRGNFPPRFSGLQFPNYSSELNVNALELDDSALYLCASSPQGGAGEQYFGPGTRLTVT.

This chain links TRBV20-1 with TRBJ2-1, with D possibly matching TRBD2 (5 bases). With 5 bases removed from V and 9 bases from J, the gap between germline ends came to 11 bases. Germline CDR1 reads DFQATT; CDR2 reads SNEGSKA (reference sequence). This CDR3 contains 11 residues. The DNA for the CDR3 is TGCAGTGCTGGACGCGAGGGTGAGCAGTTCTTC. Translating gives CSAGREGEQFF.

The chain recombines TRBV28 with TRBJ1-2; D may be TRBD1 (6 bases). The length of the CDR3 is 15 residues. The germline V gene encodes CDR1 MDHEN and CDR2 SYDVKM. Trimming shortened V by 3 bases and J by 5 bases, and 16 bases separated the two germline ends. The CDR3 DNA follows: TGTGCCAGCAGTTTTAGGGGGGCGCGTCGGTATGGCTACACCTTC. Encoded protein: CASSFRGARRYGYTF.

The rearrangement uses TRBV7-6 and TRBJ1-3, with unresolved D. CDR1 SGHVS and CDR2 FNYEAQ come from the germline V gene. The CDR3 runs to 15 residues. Between the trimmed V and J ends, which lost 5 bases and 7 bases, there was a span of 18 bases. DNA for the CDR3: TGTGCCAGCAGCGCCGAGGGAGCAGGCAGGAACACCATATATTTT. It translates to CASSAEGAGRNTIYF.

V and J are TRBV2 and TRBJ1-4; tentatively, D is TRBD1 (6 bases). Germline loops: CDR1 SNHLY, CDR2 FYNNEI. V lost 5 bases and J 3 bases, leaving 10 bases between the germline ends. This CDR3 has 14 residues. CDR3: CASSLDSSNEKLFF. The CDR3 nucleotides read TGTGCCAGCAGTTTGGACAGCTCTAATGAAAAACTGTTTTTT.

This clone was counted once. This sequence joins TRBV6-4 and TRBJ1-2; 9 positions match TRBD1. Looked up from germline, CDR1 is MRHNA and CDR2 is SNTAGT. V lost 5 bases and J lost 3; bases outside the gene matches: 7. There are 15 residues in the CDR3. CDR3 loop: CASSPRDRVDYGYTF. CDR3 DNA: TGTGCCAGCAGTCCTAGGGACAGGGTTGACTATGGCTACACCTTC.

This chain uses TRBV3-1 (or the pseudogene TRBV3-2) with TRBJ1-1; D is perhaps TRBD1 (5 bases). Per the germline V gene, CDR1 is LGHDT and CDR2 is YNNKEL (reference sequence). V was cut by 3 bases and J by 3 bases, with 20 bases left in between. There are 17 residues in the CDR3. CDR3 residues: CASSQNPSGVRDTEAFF. The CDR3 region has the DNA TGTGCCAGCAGCCAGAACCCATCGGGGGTTAGAGACACTGAAGCTTTCTTT.

The V and J genes are TRBV27 and TRBJ2-7; TRBD1 matches at 8 bases. J gave up 3 bases and V 2 bases, and 9 bases lay outside the gene matches. This CDR3 spans 16 amino acids. Germline V gene data show CDR1 as MNHEY and CDR2 as SMNVEV (reference sequence). CDR3 nucleotides: TGTGCCAGCAGTTTAGCAGGGGGCGCCCCCCTCTACGAGCAGTACTTC. Translated, it gives CASSLAGGAPLYEQYF.

This chain joins TRBV7-2 and TRBJ2-2; TRBD1 might be the D (5 bases). There are 14 residues in the CDR3. Per germline, CDR1 SGHTA and CDR2 FQGNSA. Trimming took 6 bases from V and 4 from J, leaving 12 bases between them. CDR3 nucleotides: TGTGCCAGCAGAACGGACACCTTCACCGGGGAGCTGTTTTTT. Amino acids: CASRTDTFTGELFF.

The chain joins TRBV5-1 to TRBJ2-5; tentative D call: TRBD1 (5 bases). Trimming pared 0 bases from V and 2 bases from J, leaving 8 bases between. Germline V lookup: CDR1 SGHRS, CDR2 YFSETQ. The CDR3 is 14 amino acids. The CDR3 sequence: CASSLAAGQETQYF. The CDR3 DNA is TGCGCCAGCAGCTTGGCCGCAGGGCAAGAGACCCAGTACTTC.

This chain uses TRBV10-3 with TRBJ1-1; possibly TRBD1 for D (5 bases). Per germline, CDR1 ENHRY and CDR2 SYGVKD. Deletions cut 2 bases from V and 5 bases from J, with 9 bases between. The CDR3 runs 13 residues. CDR3 sequence reads: CAISEPGWTEAFF. The CDR3 nucleotides read TGTGCCATCAGTGAGCCAGGGTGGACTGAAGCTTTCTTT.

The rearrangement joins TRBV3-1 (or the pseudogene TRBV3-2) to TRBJ1-6, with D possibly being TRBD1 (6 bases). The germline V and J ends were trimmed by 2 bases and 7 bases, with 12 bases remaining between them. The CDR3 is 15 residues long. Germline V lookup: CDR1 LGHDT, CDR2 YNNKEL (reference sequence). The CDR3 coding sequence is TGTGCCAGCAGCCAAACGCTGGACAGCAATTCACCCCTCCACTTT. Encoded protein: CASSQTLDSNSPLHF.

The chain employs TRBV7-3 and TRBJ2-2, with TRBD1 as a possible D gene (6 bases). Trimming removed 3 bases at V and 6 bases at J, with 14 bases between. CDR3 length equals 15 residues. CDR1 and CDR2 (germline): SGHTA, FQGTGA. Written as DNA, the CDR3 is TGTGCCAGCAGCTTGGACAGCCTTAGGGCCGGGGAGCTGTTTTTT. It yields the protein CASSLDSLRAGELFF.

This chain links TRBV27 with TRBJ2-3; no firm D call. V was cut by 6 bases and J by 2 bases, with 9 bases left in between. This CDR3 has 13 residues. CDR1 and CDR2 (germline): MNHEY, SMNVEV (reference sequence). This CDR3 is CASSSRLTDTQYF. As DNA, the CDR3 is TGTGCCAGCAGCTCCCGGCTCACAGATACGCAGTATTTT.